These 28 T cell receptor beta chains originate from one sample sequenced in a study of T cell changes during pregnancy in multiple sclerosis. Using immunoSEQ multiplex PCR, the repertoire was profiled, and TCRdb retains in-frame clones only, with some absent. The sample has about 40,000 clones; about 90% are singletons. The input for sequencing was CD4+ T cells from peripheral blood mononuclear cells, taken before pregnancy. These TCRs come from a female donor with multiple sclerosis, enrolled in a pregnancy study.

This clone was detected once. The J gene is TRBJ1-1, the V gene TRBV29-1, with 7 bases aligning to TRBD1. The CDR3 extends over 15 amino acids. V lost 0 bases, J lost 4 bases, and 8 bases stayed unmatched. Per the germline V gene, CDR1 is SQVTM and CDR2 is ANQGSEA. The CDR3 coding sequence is TGCAGCGTTGAAGACCCCCGACAGGGAGCCACTGAAGCTTTCTTT. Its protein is CSVEDPRQGATEAFF.

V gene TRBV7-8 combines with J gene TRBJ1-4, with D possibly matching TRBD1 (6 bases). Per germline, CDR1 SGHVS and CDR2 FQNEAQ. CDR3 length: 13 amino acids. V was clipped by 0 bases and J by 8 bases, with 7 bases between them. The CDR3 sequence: CASSLADREKLFF. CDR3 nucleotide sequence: TGTGCCAGCAGCTTAGCGGACAGAGAAAAACTGTTTTTT.

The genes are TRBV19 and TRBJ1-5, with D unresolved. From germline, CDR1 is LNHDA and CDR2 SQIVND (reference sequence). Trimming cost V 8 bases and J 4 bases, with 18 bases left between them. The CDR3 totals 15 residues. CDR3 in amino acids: CASSQTGGYNQPQHF. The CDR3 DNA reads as TGTGCCAGTTCACAGACGGGAGGTTATAATCAGCCCCAGCATTTT.

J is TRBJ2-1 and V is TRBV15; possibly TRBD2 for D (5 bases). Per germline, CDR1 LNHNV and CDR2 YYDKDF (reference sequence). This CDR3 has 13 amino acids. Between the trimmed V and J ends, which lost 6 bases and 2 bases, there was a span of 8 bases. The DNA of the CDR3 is TGTGCCACCAGTGAGGGCCCCTACAATGAGCAGTTCTTC. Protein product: CATSEGPYNEQFF.

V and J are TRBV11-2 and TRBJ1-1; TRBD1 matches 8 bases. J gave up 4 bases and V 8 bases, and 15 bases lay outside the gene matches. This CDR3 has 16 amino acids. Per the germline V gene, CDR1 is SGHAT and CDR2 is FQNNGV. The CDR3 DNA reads TGTGCCAGCCGTTACAGGGGGGGTCAGATGGGCACTGAAGCTTTCTTT. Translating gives CASRYRGGQMGTEAFF.

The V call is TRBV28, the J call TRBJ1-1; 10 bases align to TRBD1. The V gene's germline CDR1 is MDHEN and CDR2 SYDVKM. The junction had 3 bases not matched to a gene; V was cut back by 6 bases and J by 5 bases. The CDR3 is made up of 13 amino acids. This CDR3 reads CASRDRGETEAFF. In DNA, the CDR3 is TGTGCCAGCAGGGACAGGGGGGAGACTGAAGCTTTCTTT.

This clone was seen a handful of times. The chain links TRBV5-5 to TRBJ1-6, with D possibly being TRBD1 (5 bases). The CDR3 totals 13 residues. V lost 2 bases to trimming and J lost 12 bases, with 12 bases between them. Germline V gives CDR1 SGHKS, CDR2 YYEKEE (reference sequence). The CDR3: CASSLRGPRPLHF. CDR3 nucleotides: TGTGCCAGCAGCTTAAGGGGCCCGAGACCCCTCCACTTT.

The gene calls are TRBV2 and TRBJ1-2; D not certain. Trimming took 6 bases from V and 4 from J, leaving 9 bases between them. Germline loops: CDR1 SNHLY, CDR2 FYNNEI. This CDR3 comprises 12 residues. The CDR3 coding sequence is TGTGCCAGCAGCTACAGAAGCTATGGCTACACCTTC. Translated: CASSYRSYGYTF.

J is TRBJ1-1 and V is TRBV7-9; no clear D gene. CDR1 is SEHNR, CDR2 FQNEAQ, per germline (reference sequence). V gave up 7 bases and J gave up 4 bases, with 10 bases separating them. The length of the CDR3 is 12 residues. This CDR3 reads CASTRTSTEAFF. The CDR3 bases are TGTGCCAGCACGAGAACGAGCACTGAAGCTTTCTTT.

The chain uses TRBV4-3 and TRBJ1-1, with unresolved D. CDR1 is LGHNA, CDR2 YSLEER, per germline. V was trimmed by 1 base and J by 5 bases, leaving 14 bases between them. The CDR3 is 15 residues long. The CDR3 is CASSQGAGRGTEAFF. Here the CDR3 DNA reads TGCGCCAGCAGCCAAGGGGCGGGAAGAGGGACTGAAGCTTTCTTT.

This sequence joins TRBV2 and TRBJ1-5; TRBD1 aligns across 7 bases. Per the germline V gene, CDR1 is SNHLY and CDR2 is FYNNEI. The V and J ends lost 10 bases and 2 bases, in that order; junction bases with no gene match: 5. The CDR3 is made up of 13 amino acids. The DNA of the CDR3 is TGTGCCACCCGACAGGGCGGCAATCAGCCCCAGCATTTT. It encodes CATRQGGNQPQHF.

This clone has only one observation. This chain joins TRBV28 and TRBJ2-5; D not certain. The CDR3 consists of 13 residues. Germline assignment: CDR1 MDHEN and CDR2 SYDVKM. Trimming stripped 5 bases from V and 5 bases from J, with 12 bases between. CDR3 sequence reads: CASSLRPRETQYF. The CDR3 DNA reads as TGTGCCAGCAGTCTCCGTCCCCGGGAGACCCAGTACTTC. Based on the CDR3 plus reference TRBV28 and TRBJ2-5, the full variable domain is DVKVTQSSRYLVKRTGEKVFLECVQDMDHENMFWYRQDPGLGLRLIYFSYDVKMKEKGDIPEGYSVSREKKERFSLILESASTNQTSMYLCASSLRPRETQYFGPGTRLLVL.

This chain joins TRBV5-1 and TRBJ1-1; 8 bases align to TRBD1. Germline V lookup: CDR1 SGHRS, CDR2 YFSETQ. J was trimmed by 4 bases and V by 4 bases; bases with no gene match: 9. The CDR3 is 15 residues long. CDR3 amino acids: CASSVQGVRGTEAFF. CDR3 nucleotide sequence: TGCGCCAGCAGCGTACAGGGGGTTAGGGGCACTGAAGCTTTCTTT. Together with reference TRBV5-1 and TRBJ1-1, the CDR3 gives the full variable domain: KAGVTQTPRYLIKTRGQQVTLSCSPISGHRSVSWYQQTPGQGLQFLFEYFSETQRNKGNFPGRFSGRQFSNSRSEMNVSTLELGDSALYLCASSVQGVRGTEAFFGQGTRLTVV.

Here the CDR3 DNA reads TGCAGCCACTACGGCGGACTAGCGGCCGGGGGTACGCAGTATTTT. Protein product: CSHYGGLAAGGTQYF. The V call is TRBV29-1, the J call TRBJ2-3, with 10 positions matching TRBD2. Germline V gene lookup returns CDR1 SQVTM and CDR2 ANQGSEA. The CDR3 totals 15 residues. V lost 8 bases to trimming and J lost 8 bases; unmatched junction nucleotides: 16.

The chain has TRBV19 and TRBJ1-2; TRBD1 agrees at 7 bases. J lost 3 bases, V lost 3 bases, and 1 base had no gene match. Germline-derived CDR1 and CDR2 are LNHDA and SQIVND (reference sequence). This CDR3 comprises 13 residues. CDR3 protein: CASSITGDYGYTF. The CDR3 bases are TGTGCCAGTAGTATTACAGGGGACTATGGCTACACCTTC.

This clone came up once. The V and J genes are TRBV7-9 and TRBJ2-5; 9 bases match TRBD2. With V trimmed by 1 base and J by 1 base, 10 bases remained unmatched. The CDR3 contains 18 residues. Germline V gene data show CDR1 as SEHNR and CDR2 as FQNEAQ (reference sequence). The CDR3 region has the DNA TGTGCCAGCAGCTTAGTCTGGCGGGGGGGACGGATCCAAGAGACCCAGTACTTC. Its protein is CASSLVWRGGRIQETQYF.

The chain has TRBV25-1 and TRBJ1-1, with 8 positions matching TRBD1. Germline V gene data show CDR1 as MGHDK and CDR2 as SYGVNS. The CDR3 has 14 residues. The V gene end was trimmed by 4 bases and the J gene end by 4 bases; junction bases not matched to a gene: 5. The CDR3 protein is CASSGQGYGTEAFF. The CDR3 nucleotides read TGTGCCAGCAGTGGACAGGGGTATGGCACTGAAGCTTTCTTT.

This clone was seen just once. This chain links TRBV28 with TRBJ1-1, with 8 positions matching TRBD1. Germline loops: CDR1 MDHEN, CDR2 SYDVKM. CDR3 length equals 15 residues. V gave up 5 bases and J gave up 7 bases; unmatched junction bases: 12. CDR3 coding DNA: TGTGCCAGCAGTCCTGCCGGACAGGGATTGGGTGAAGCTTTCTTT. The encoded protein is CASSPAGQGLGEAFF. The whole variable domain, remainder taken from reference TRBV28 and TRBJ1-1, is DVKVTQSSRYLVKRTGEKVFLECVQDMDHENMFWYRQDPGLGLRLIYFSYDVKMKEKGDIPEGYSVSREKKERFSLILESASTNQTSMYLCASSPAGQGLGEAFFGQGTRLTVV.

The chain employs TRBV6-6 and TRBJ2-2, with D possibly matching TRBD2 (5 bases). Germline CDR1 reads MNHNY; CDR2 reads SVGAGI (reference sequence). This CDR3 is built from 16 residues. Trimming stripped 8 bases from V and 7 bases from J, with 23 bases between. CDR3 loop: CASANGLPSSGGELFF. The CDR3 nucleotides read TGTGCCAGCGCCAACGGACTCCCTTCCTCGGGCGGGGAGCTGTTTTTT.

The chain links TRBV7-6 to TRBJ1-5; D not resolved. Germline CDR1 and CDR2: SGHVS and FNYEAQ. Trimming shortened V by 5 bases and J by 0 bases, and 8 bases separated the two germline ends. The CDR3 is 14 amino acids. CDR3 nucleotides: TGTGCCAGCAGCCCCCACGGTAGCAATCAGCCCCAGCATTTT. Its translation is CASSPHGSNQPQHF. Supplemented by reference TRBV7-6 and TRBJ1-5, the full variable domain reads GAGVSQSPRYKVTKRGQDVALRCDPISGHVSLYWYRQALGQGPEFLTYFNYEAQQDKSGLPNDRFSAERPEGSISTLTIQRTEQRDSAMYRCASSPHGSNQPQHFGDGTRLSIL.

The CDR3, as DNA: TGTGCCAGCAGCTTGAACCGAGTCTCTGGGGCCAACGTCCTGACTTTC. Protein: CASSLNRVSGANVLTF. The chain carries TRBV5-6 and TRBJ2-6; D uncertain. Trimming stripped 1 base from V and 0 bases from J, with 8 bases between. The germline V gene encodes CDR1 SGHDT and CDR2 YYEEEE. The CDR3 loop spans 16 amino acids.

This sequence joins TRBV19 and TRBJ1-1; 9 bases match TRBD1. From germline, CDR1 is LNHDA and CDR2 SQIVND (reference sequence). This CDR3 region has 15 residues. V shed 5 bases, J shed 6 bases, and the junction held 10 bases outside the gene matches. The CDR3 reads CASSPRRTGAPEAFF. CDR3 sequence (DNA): TGTGCCAGTAGTCCGAGGCGGACAGGGGCACCTGAAGCTTTCTTT.

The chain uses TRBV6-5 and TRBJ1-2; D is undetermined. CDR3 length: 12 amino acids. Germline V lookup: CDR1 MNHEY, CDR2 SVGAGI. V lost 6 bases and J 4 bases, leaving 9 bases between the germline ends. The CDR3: CASRNTVYGYTF. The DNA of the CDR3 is TGTGCCAGCAGAAATACAGTCTATGGCTACACCTTC.

CDR3 residues: CASSLRGVGANVLTF. In nucleotides, the CDR3 is TGTGCCAGCAGCTTGAGAGGTGTCGGGGCCAACGTCCTGACTTTC. This chain uses TRBV5-6 with TRBJ2-6, with unresolved D. V was trimmed by 1 base and J by 4 bases, leaving 9 bases between them. The germline V gene has CDR1 SGHDT and CDR2 YYEEEE. The CDR3 totals 15 residues.

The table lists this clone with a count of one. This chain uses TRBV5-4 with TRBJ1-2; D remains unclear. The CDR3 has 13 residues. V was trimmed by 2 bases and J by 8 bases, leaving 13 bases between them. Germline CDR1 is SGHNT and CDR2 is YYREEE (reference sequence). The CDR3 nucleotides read TGTGCCAGCAGCTTAAAGAGTGGGGAGGGCTACACCTTC. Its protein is CASSLKSGEGYTF.

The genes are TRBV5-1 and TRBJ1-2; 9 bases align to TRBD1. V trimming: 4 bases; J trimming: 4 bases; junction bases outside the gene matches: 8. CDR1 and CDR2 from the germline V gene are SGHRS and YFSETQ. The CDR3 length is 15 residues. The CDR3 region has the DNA TGCGCCAGCAGCGGGACAGGGCTGCAGAGCTATGGCTACACCTTC. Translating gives CASSGTGLQSYGYTF.

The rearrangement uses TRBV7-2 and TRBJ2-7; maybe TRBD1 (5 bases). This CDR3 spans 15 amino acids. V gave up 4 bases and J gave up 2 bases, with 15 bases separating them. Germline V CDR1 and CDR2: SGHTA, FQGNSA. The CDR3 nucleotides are TGTGCCAGCAGCTACGACAGCTACAGAACCTACGAGCAGTACTTC. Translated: CASSYDSYRTYEQYF. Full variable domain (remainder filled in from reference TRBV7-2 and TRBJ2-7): GAGVSQSPSNKVTEKGKDVELRCDPISGHTALYWYRQSLGQGLEFLIYFQGNSAPDKSGLPSDRFSAERTGGSVSTLTIQRTQQEDSAVYLCASSYDSYRTYEQYFGPGTRLTVT.

The CDR3 DNA sequence: TGTGCCAGCAGCTTGGGCAGGTCCGGTGGCTACACCTTC. Translated, it gives CASSLGRSGGYTF. The chain combines TRBV7-8 with TRBJ1-2; no definite D call. The CDR3 totals 13 residues. Germline assignment: CDR1 SGHVS and CDR2 FQNEAQ. The V end lost 3 bases, the J end lost 7 bases, and 12 bases lay between the germline ends.